These T cell receptor beta chains were read from a single sample in a study of cytomegalovirus exposure and HLA in healthy donors. Sequencing was performed with immunoSEQ multiplex PCR; in TCRdb, only in-frame clones are kept and a portion is missing. Of 160,000 or so clones in the sample, less than 80% were seen once. Sequenced input: PBMCs. These receptors all stem from a woman aged 40 to 55 in good health and CMV-seronegative. The CDR3 runs from the conserved cysteine through the conserved F or W. The order of the fields is J gene, V gene, CDR3 protein.

j_gene: TRBJ2-7
v_gene: TRBV29-1
CDR3aa: CSVEWRLAGTYEQYF

j_gene: TRBJ1-1
v_gene: TRBV7-3
CDR3aa: CASSLRAGGKNTEAFF

j_gene: TRBJ1-1
v_gene: TRBV5-1
CDR3aa: CASSGAQPNTEAFF

j_gene: TRBJ2-5
v_gene: TRBV25-1
CDR3aa: CASSDFGTGVETQYF

j_gene: TRBJ2-3
v_gene: TRBV23-1
CDR3aa: CALTSHETDTQYF

j_gene: TRBJ2-5
v_gene: TRBV29-1
CDR3aa: CSVGWIAGETQYF

j_gene: TRBJ1-1
v_gene: TRBV28
CDR3aa: CASTLGTAGAFF

j_gene: TRBJ1-1
v_gene: TRBV9
CDR3aa: CASSVGQSNTEAFF

j_gene: TRBJ2-3
v_gene: TRBV9
CDR3aa: CASSVGLAGGRADTQYF

j_gene: TRBJ2-3
v_gene: TRBV29-1
CDR3aa: CSVRQGTDTQYF

j_gene: TRBJ1-1
v_gene: TRBV11-3
CDR3aa: CASSRRLGPMNTEAFF

j_gene: TRBJ1-4
v_gene: TRBV5-4
CDR3aa: CASSLFGTANEKLFF

j_gene: TRBJ1-1
v_gene: TRBV4-2
CDR3aa: CASSPQGAENTEAFF

j_gene: TRBJ1-1
v_gene: TRBV18
CDR3aa: CASSPSRNKGVSRGTSEAFF

j_gene: TRBJ1-3
v_gene: TRBV2
CDR3aa: CASSLLTGPFGNTIYF

j_gene: TRBJ2-7
v_gene: TRBV23-1
CDR3aa: CASSQRQYF

j_gene: TRBJ2-3
v_gene: TRBV7-2
CDR3aa: CASSPDRGIGTDTQYF

j_gene: TRBJ1-4
v_gene: TRBV7-8
CDR3aa: CASSPDRVVGAGATNEKLFF

j_gene: .
v_gene: TRBV5-6
CDR3aa: CASSFGQGTYEQYF

j_gene: TRBJ2-7
v_gene: TRBV7-7
CDR3aa: CASSSGQNSYEQYF

j_gene: TRBJ1-1
v_gene: TRBV6-5
CDR3aa: CASSYSEGVTEAFF

j_gene: TRBJ1-2
v_gene: TRBV5-1
CDR3aa: CASSPGTGNGYTF

j_gene: TRBJ2-7
v_gene: TRBV30
CDR3aa: CAWRTSTNYEQYF

j_gene: TRBJ2-7
v_gene: TRBV6-6
CDR3aa: CASTTQGYEQYF

j_gene: TRBJ1-2
v_gene: TRBV30
CDR3aa: CALPGQGGAGTYGYTF